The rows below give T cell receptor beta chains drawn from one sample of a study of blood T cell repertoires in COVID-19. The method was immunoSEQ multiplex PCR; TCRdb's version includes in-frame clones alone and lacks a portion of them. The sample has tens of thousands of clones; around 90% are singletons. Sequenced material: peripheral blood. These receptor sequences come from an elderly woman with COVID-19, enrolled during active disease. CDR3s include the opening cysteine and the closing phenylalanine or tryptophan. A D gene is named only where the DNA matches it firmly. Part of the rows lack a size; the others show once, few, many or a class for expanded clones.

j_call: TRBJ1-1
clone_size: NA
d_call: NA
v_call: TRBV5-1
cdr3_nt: TGCGCCAGCAGCTTAGCAGGGAACACTGAAGCTTTCTTT
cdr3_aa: CASSLAGNTEAFF

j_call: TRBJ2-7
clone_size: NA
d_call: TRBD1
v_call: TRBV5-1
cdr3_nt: TGCGCCAGCAGCTCTCGGACAGGAGCACCGTACGAGCAGTACTTC
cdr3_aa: CASSSRTGAPYEQYF

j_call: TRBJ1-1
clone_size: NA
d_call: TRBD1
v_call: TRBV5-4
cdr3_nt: TGTGCCAGCAGCTTGGGGGACAGGAACACTGAAGCTTTCTTT
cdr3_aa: CASSLGDRNTEAFF

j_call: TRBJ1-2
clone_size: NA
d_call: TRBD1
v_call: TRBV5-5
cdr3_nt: TGTGCCAGCAGCTTGTGGGACAGATATGGCTACACCTTC
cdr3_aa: CASSLWDRYGYTF

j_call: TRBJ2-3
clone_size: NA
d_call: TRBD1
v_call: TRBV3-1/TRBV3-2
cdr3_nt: TGTGCCAGCAGCCAGGGACAGAGTCGCACAGATACGCAGTATTTT
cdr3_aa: CASSQGQSRTDTQYF

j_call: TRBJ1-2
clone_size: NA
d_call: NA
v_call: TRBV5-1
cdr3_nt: TGCGCCAGCAGCTTTAGCTCAGGGCAGAATGGCTACACCTTC
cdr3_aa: CASSFSSGQNGYTF

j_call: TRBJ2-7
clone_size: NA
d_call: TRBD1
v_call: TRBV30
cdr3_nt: TGTGCCTGGCGGACAGGGGGCTACGAGCAGTACTTC
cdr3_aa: CAWRTGGYEQYF

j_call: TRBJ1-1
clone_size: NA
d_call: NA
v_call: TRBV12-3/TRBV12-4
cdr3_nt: TGTGCCAGCAGTTTCAGGGGATCTGAAGCTTTCTTT
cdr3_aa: CASSFRGSEAFF

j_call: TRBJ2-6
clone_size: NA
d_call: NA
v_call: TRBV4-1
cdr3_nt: TGCGCCAGCAGCCAAGAGTTCAGGGCATCTGGGGCCAACGTCCTGACTTTC
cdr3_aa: CASSQEFRASGANVLTF

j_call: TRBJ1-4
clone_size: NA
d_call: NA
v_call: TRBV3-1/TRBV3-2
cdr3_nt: TGTGCCAGCAGCCAAGCTGGGGCACAGGGAAGTGAAAAACTGTTTTTT
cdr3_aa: CASSQAGAQGSEKLFF

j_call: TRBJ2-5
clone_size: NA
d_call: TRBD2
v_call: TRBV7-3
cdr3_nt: TGTGCCAGCAGCTTAGAAGCGGGGGGGCGCGAGACCCAGTACTTC
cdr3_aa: CASSLEAGGRETQYF

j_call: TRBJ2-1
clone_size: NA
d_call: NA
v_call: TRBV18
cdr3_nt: TGTGCCAGCTCTCCCAACAATGAGCAGTTCTTC
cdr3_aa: CASSPNNEQFF

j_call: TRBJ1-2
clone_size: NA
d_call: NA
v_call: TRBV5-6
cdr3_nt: TGTGCCAGCAGCACGAGTCAGGGTTATGGCTACACCTTC
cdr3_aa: CASSTSQGYGYTF

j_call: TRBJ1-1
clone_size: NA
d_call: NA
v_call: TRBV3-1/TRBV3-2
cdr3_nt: TGTGCCAGCAGCCAAGGAGGGGGGGCCCAAGCTTTCTTT
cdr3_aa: CASSQGGGAQAFF

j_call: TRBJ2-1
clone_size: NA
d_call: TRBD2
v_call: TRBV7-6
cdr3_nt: TGTGCCAGCAGCCGGATGGGCTCTACGGGGGGGAGCTCCTACAATGAGCAGTTCTTC
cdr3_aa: CASSRMGSTGGSSYNEQFF

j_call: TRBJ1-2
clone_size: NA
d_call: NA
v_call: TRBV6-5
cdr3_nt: TGTGCCAGCAGTTACTCAGGGGTCACTAACTATGGCTACACCTTC
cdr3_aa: CASSYSGVTNYGYTF

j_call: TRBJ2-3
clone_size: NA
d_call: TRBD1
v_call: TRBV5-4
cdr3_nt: TGTGCCAGCAGCTTGGGGGGGGGACAGGGGCGCAGAAGGGATACGCAGTATTTT
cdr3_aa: CASSLGGGQGRRRDTQYF

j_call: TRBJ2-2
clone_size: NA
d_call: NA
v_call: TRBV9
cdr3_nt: TGTGCCAGCAGCGTAGCCGGCACCGGGGAGCTGTTTTTT
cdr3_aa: CASSVAGTGELFF

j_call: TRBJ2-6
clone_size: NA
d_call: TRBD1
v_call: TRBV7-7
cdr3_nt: TGTGCCAGCAGCGACCGGACAGGGAGATACTCTGGGGCCAACGTCCTGACTTTC
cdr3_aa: CASSDRTGRYSGANVLTF

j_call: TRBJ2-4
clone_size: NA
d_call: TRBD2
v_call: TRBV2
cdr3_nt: TGTGCCAGCAGTTCGGGACTAGTGGGAAACATTCAGTACTTC
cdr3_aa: CASSSGLVGNIQYF

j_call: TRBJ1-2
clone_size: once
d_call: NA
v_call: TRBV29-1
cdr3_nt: TGCAGCGTTGAAAAGGGGTATCACTATGGCTACACCTTC
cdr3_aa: CSVEKGYHYGYTF

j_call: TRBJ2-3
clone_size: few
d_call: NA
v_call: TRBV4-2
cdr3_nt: TGTGCCAGCAGCCAAGATTCTCGGGGTAGCACAGATACGCAGTATTTT
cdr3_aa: CASSQDSRGSTDTQYF

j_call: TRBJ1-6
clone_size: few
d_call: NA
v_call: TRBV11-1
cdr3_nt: TGTGCCAGCAGCGCCGGGGGACGGGGAAATTCACCCCTCCACTTT
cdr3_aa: CASSAGGRGNSPLHF

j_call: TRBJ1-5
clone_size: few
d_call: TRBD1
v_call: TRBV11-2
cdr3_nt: TGTGCCAGCAGCCCAGGGGGCAGGGGCAATCAGCCCCAGCATTTT
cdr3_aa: CASSPGGRGNQPQHF

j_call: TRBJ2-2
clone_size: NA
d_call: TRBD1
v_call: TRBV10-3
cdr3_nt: TGTGCCATCAGTGAGGGGGGGACAGGGCGGTTCACCGGGGAGCTGTTTTTT
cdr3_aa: CAISEGGTGRFTGELFF

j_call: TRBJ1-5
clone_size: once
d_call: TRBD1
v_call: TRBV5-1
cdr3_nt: TGCGCCAGCAGCTTGGTGGGGGAGGGACAGGGAGGGGAGCCCCAGCATTTT
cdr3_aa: CASSLVGEGQGGEPQHF

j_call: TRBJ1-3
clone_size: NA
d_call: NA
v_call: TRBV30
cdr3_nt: TGTGCCTGGAGTGTAAGAGGGAGGCCAGCCTCTGGAAACACCATATATTTT
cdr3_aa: CAWSVRGRPASGNTIYF

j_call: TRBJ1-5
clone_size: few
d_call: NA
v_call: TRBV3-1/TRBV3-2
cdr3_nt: TGTGCCAGCAGTCCCGCGGGGGTTGAAGCTAATCAGCCCCAGCATTTT
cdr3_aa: CASSPAGVEANQPQHF

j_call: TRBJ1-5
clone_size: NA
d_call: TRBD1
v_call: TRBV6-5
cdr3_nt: TGTGCCAGCAGCCCAGGACAGGGGAATCAGCCCCAGCATTTT
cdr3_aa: CASSPGQGNQPQHF

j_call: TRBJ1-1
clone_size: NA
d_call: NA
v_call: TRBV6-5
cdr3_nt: TGTGCCAGCAGTTACGACAGTAGATCCCTGAACACTGAAGCTTTCTTT
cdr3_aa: CASSYDSRSLNTEAFF

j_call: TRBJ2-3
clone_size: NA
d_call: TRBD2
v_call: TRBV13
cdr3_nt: TGTGCCAGCAGCTACCGACTAGCGGGGAGCACAGATACGCAGTATTTT
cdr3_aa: CASSYRLAGSTDTQYF

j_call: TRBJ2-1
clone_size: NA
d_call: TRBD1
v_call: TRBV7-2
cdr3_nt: TGTGCCAGCAGGAAAAACCGGGACAGGACTAATGAGCAGTTCTTC
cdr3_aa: CASRKNRDRTNEQFF

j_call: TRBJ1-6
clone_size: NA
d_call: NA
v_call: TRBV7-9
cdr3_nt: TGTGCCAGCAGCTTAGGACAGTCAAATTCACCCCTCCACTTT
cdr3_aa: CASSLGQSNSPLHF

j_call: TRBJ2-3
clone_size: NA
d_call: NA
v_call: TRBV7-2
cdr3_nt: TGTGCCAGCAGCCCGCGGGTGATTGGTACGCAGTATTTT
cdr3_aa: CASSPRVIGTQYF

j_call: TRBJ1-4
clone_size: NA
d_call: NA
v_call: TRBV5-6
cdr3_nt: TGTGCCAGCAGCTTAGGACAGAGGGCAACTAATGAAAAACTGTTTTTT
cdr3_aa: CASSLGQRATNEKLFF

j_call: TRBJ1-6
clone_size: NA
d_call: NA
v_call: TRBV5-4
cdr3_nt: TGTGCCAGCAGCTCACAGGGTCATAATTCACCCCTCCACTTT
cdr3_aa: CASSSQGHNSPLHF

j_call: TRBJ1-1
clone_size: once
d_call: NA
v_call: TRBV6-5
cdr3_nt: TGTGCCAGCAGCTCACCCTCCTCGGGGGGCTTTGAAGCTTTCTTT
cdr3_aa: CASSSPSSGGFEAFF

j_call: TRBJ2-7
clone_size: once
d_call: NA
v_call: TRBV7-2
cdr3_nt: TGTGCCAGCAGCCGGGGAGCTTCCTACGAGCAGTACTTC
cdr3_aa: CASSRGASYEQYF

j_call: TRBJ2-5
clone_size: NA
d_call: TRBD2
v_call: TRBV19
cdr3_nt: TGTGCCAGTAGTACAAGACTAGCAACGGAGACCCAGTACTTC
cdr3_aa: CASSTRLATETQYF

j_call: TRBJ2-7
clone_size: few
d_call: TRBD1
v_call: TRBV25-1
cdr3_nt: TGTGCCAGCAGAGCAGGGGGCAGGGGGAGCTACGAGCAGTACTTC
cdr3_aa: CASRAGGRGSYEQYF

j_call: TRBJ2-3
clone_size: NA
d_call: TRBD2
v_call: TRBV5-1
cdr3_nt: TGCGCCAGCAGCTGGGACTACACAGATACGCAGTATTTT
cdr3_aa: CASSWDYTDTQYF